One sample yielded the 2 T cell receptor beta chains listed below, sequenced in a study of cytomegalovirus exposure and HLA in healthy donors. A multiplex PCR was run with 60 Vbeta primers and 13 Jbeta primers. Profiled with immunoSEQ multiplex PCR; TCRdb holds only in-frame clones, not every one. The table gives tens of thousands of clones; the top ten clones make up 6% to 6.5% of it. Material: PBMCs. These receptors originate from a man between 25 and 39 years old in good health and CMV-seronegative.

The V call is TRBV9, the J call TRBJ1-4; 7 positions match TRBD1. V shed 5 bases and J 3 bases; nucleotides not matched to a gene: 7. The CDR3 spans 15 residues. The germline CDR1 and CDR2 sequences are SGDLS and YYNGEE. DNA for the CDR3: TGTGCCAGCAGTCCTTTCGACAGGGCTAATGAAAAACTGTTTTTT. Translating it yields CASSPFDRANEKLFF.

This sequence joins TRBV11-2 and TRBJ1-3, with D tentatively TRBD1 (5 bases). The length of the CDR3 is 13 residues. CDR1 is SGHAT and CDR2 is FQNNGV in the germline V gene. The V gene lost 2 bases and the J gene lost 8 bases, with 10 bases spanning the gap. CDR3 protein: CASSLRGFDTIYF. In DNA form, the CDR3 reads TGTGCCAGCAGCTTAAGGGGATTTGACACCATATATTTT.